The rows below give T cell receptor beta chains drawn from one sample of a study of shared clonotypes between healthy human individuals. The method was immunoSEQ multiplex PCR; TCRdb's version includes in-frame clones alone and lacks a portion of them. Of around 1,900,000 clones in the sample, 80% to 95% were seen once. Sample: naive CD8+ T cells from PBMCs. These receptors originate from a young man in good health. Some clones in this sample may be carry-over from other donors' samples. Both conserved end residues are part of each CDR3. The order of the fields is clone size, V gene, D gene, J gene, CDR3 protein, CDR3 DNA. D genes are given only for firm matches. The size entry is marked missing in some rows and otherwise reads once, few, many or a size class.

clone size: .
V gene: TRBV28
D gene: .
J gene: TRBJ1-3
CDR3 protein: CASRPRGLGNTIYF
CDR3 DNA: TGTGCCAGCAGACCCCGCGGGCTTGGAAACACCATATATTTT

clone size: .
V gene: TRBV27
D gene: .
J gene: TRBJ2-1
CDR3 protein: CASSLLLYNEQFF
CDR3 DNA: TGTGCCAGCAGTTTACTCCTTTACAATGAGCAGTTCTTC

clone size: .
V gene: TRBV28
D gene: TRBD1
J gene: TRBJ1-5
CDR3 protein: CASMDRENQPQHF
CDR3 DNA: TGTGCCAGCATGGACAGGGAAAATCAGCCCCAGCATTTT

clone size: .
V gene: TRBV6-1
D gene: TRBD1
J gene: TRBJ1-5
CDR3 protein: CASSEPQGAFSNQPQHF
CDR3 DNA: TGTGCCAGCAGTGAACCGCAGGGGGCTTTCAGCAATCAGCCCCAGCATTTT

clone size: .
V gene: TRBV28
D gene: TRBD2
J gene: TRBJ2-1
CDR3 protein: CASSLLAGGGEQFF
CDR3 DNA: TGTGCCAGCAGTTTACTAGCCGGGGGGGGTGAGCAGTTCTTC

clone size: once
V gene: TRBV14
D gene: TRBD2
J gene: TRBJ2-1
CDR3 protein: CASSQEGLAYIWDEQFF
CDR3 DNA: TGTGCCAGCAGCCAAGAGGGACTAGCTTATATCTGGGATGAGCAGTTCTTC

clone size: .
V gene: TRBV30
D gene: .
J gene: TRBJ2-7
CDR3 protein: CAWSLRDGGAREQYF
CDR3 DNA: TGTGCCTGGAGTCTCCGGGACGGCGGAGCACGCGAGCAGTACTTC

clone size: .
V gene: TRBV7-2
D gene: .
J gene: TRBJ2-1
CDR3 protein: CASSPGLLEYEQFF
CDR3 DNA: TGTGCCAGCAGTCCGGGACTCCTTGAGTATGAGCAGTTCTTC

clone size: .
V gene: TRBV7-7
D gene: TRBD1
J gene: TRBJ2-5
CDR3 protein: CASSTRDRGRETQYF
CDR3 DNA: TGTGCCAGCAGCACCCGGGACAGGGGGAGAGAGACCCAGTACTTC

clone size: .
V gene: TRBV7-8
D gene: .
J gene: TRBJ1-1
CDR3 protein: CASSVSPTANTEAFF
CDR3 DNA: TGTGCCAGCAGCGTTTCCCCGACAGCCAACACTGAAGCTTTCTTT

clone size: .
V gene: TRBV19
D gene: .
J gene: TRBJ1-1
CDR3 protein: CASLGDTEAFF
CDR3 DNA: TGTGCCAGTTTGGGGGACACTGAAGCTTTCTTT

clone size: .
V gene: TRBV6-1
D gene: TRBD1
J gene: TRBJ1-5
CDR3 protein: CASSLRDSGNQPQHF
CDR3 DNA: TGTGCCAGCAGTCTTCGGGACAGTGGCAATCAGCCCCAGCATTTT

clone size: .
V gene: TRBV11-2
D gene: TRBD2
J gene: TRBJ2-7
CDR3 protein: CASSSGASGTYEQYF
CDR3 DNA: TGTGCCAGCAGCTCAGGGGCTAGCGGGACTTACGAGCAGTACTTC

clone size: .
V gene: TRBV29-1
D gene: TRBD1
J gene: TRBJ1-2
CDR3 protein: CSATGGGAAPSDGYTF
CDR3 DNA: TGCAGCGCCACAGGGGGGGGCGCCGCGCCTTCCGATGGCTACACCTTC

clone size: .
V gene: TRBV4-1
D gene: .
J gene: TRBJ1-2
CDR3 protein: CASSQVVGDGYTF
CDR3 DNA: TGCGCCAGCAGCCAAGTAGTAGGAGATGGCTACACCTTC

clone size: once
V gene: TRBV29-1
D gene: .
J gene: TRBJ1-2
CDR3 protein: CSVPYRGQPYGYTF
CDR3 DNA: TGCAGCGTTCCATACCGGGGGCAGCCCTATGGCTACACCTTC

clone size: .
V gene: TRBV27
D gene: TRBD1
J gene: TRBJ2-7
CDR3 protein: CASSFRGGPLREQYF
CDR3 DNA: TGTGCCAGCAGTTTTAGAGGGGGCCCCCTCCGGGAGCAGTACTTC

clone size: .
V gene: TRBV28
D gene: TRBD1
J gene: TRBJ1-1
CDR3 protein: CASSSGTGSTEAFF
CDR3 DNA: TGTGCCAGCAGTTCCGGGACAGGGTCCACTGAAGCTTTCTTT

clone size: .
V gene: TRBV9
D gene: .
J gene: TRBJ2-6
CDR3 protein: CASSDRTFSGANVLTF
CDR3 DNA: TGTGCCAGCAGCGACCGGACCTTTTCTGGGGCCAACGTCCTGACTTTC

clone size: .
V gene: TRBV11-2
D gene: TRBD1
J gene: TRBJ2-7
CDR3 protein: CASSHPGQGLSEQYF
CDR3 DNA: TGTGCCAGCAGCCATCCGGGACAGGGGTTGAGCGAGCAGTACTTC

clone size: .
V gene: TRBV6-5
D gene: .
J gene: TRBJ2-7
CDR3 protein: CASSYGEAYYEQYF
CDR3 DNA: TGTGCCAGCAGTTACGGGGAGGCCTACTACGAGCAGTACTTC

clone size: .
V gene: TRBV5-1
D gene: .
J gene: TRBJ2-2
CDR3 protein: CASSLVPAENTGELFF
CDR3 DNA: TGCGCCAGCAGCTTGGTGCCAGCGGAGAACACCGGGGAGCTGTTTTTT

clone size: .
V gene: TRBV5-1
D gene: TRBD1
J gene: TRBJ2-1
CDR3 protein: CASATDRDEQFF
CDR3 DNA: TGCGCCAGCGCGACGGACAGGGATGAGCAGTTCTTC

clone size: .
V gene: TRBV6-1
D gene: .
J gene: TRBJ2-3
CDR3 protein: CASSEASGISDTQYF
CDR3 DNA: TGTGCCAGCAGTGAAGCTTCGGGGATATCAGATACGCAGTATTTT

clone size: .
V gene: TRBV28
D gene: .
J gene: TRBJ2-3
CDR3 protein: CASTPRASADTQYF
CDR3 DNA: TGTGCCAGCACCCCGAGGGCTTCTGCAGATACGCAGTATTTT

clone size: .
V gene: TRBV27
D gene: .
J gene: TRBJ1-2
CDR3 protein: CASSLHAGGGYTF
CDR3 DNA: TGTGCCAGCAGTTTACATGCCGGGGGCGGCTACACCTTC

clone size: .
V gene: TRBV10-3
D gene: .
J gene: TRBJ1-3
CDR3 protein: CAIKPGDLSSGNTIYF
CDR3 DNA: TGTGCCATCAAGCCAGGGGACCTAAGCTCTGGAAACACCATATATTTT

clone size: .
V gene: TRBV4-1
D gene: .
J gene: TRBJ1-2
CDR3 protein: CASSQGPLAGYTF
CDR3 DNA: TGCGCCAGCAGCCAAGGGCCGCTTGCTGGCTACACCTTC

clone size: .
V gene: TRBV7-9
D gene: TRBD2
J gene: TRBJ2-5
CDR3 protein: CASSLALSGSILETQYF
CDR3 DNA: TGTGCCAGCAGCTTAGCGCTAAGCGGGAGTATTTTGGAGACCCAGTACTTC

clone size: .
V gene: TRBV13
D gene: .
J gene: TRBJ2-2
CDR3 protein: CASRRNTGELFF
CDR3 DNA: TGTGCCAGCAGACGAAACACCGGGGAGCTGTTTTTT

clone size: .
V gene: TRBV4-1
D gene: .
J gene: TRBJ2-7
CDR3 protein: CASSQDSLSSYEQYF
CDR3 DNA: TGCGCCAGCAGCCAAGACAGCCTTAGCTCCTACGAGCAGTACTTC

clone size: .
V gene: TRBV28
D gene: .
J gene: TRBJ1-5
CDR3 protein: CASSLRSTNQPQHF
CDR3 DNA: TGTGCCAGCAGCTTACGGTCGACCAATCAGCCCCAGCATTTT

clone size: .
V gene: TRBV5-4
D gene: TRBD1
J gene: TRBJ2-7
CDR3 protein: CASSTRGTGIVHEQYF
CDR3 DNA: TGTGCCAGCAGCACCAGGGGGACAGGCATTGTCCACGAGCAGTACTTC

clone size: .
V gene: TRBV5-1
D gene: .
J gene: TRBJ2-3
CDR3 protein: CASSSSVTDTQYF
CDR3 DNA: TGCGCCAGCAGCTCTAGCGTCACAGATACGCAGTATTTT

clone size: .
V gene: TRBV5-6
D gene: .
J gene: TRBJ1-2
CDR3 protein: CASSADRTYGYTF
CDR3 DNA: TGTGCCAGCAGCGCCGACAGGACCTATGGCTACACCTTC

clone size: .
V gene: TRBV27
D gene: .
J gene: TRBJ2-7
CDR3 protein: CASSLIGSEQYF
CDR3 DNA: TGTGCCAGCAGTTTAATCGGGTCCGAGCAGTACTTC

clone size: .
V gene: TRBV6-1
D gene: .
J gene: TRBJ1-4
CDR3 protein: CASSRAAATNEKLFF
CDR3 DNA: TGTGCCAGCAGTCGGGCCGCTGCAACTAATGAAAAACTGTTTTTT

clone size: .
V gene: TRBV6-1
D gene: .
J gene: TRBJ1-2
CDR3 protein: CASSSKNYGYTF
CDR3 DNA: TGTGCCAGCAGTTCGAAGAACTATGGCTACACCTTC

clone size: .
V gene: TRBV28
D gene: .
J gene: TRBJ2-7
CDR3 protein: CASSHDSFSPFGEQYF
CDR3 DNA: TGTGCCAGCAGCCATGACAGTTTCTCGCCTTTTGGGGAGCAGTACTTC

clone size: .
V gene: TRBV2
D gene: TRBD2
J gene: TRBJ2-7
CDR3 protein: CASSALAELYEQYF
CDR3 DNA: TGTGCCAGCAGCGCCCTAGCGGAGTTATACGAGCAGTACTTC

clone size: .
V gene: TRBV7-9
D gene: .
J gene: TRBJ1-2
CDR3 protein: CASSLALRVANYGYTF
CDR3 DNA: TGTGCCAGCAGCTTAGCGCTCCGGGTAGCTAACTATGGCTACACCTTC

clone size: .
V gene: TRBV7-3
D gene: TRBD2
J gene: TRBJ2-7
CDR3 protein: CASSSLAGDQQYF
CDR3 DNA: TGTGCCAGCAGCTCCTTAGCGGGAGATCAACAGTACTTC

clone size: .
V gene: TRBV7-9
D gene: .
J gene: TRBJ1-5
CDR3 protein: CASSLGTDSNQPQHF
CDR3 DNA: TGTGCCAGCAGCTTAGGGACGGACAGCAATCAGCCCCAGCATTTT

clone size: .
V gene: TRBV7-9
D gene: TRBD1
J gene: TRBJ1-5
CDR3 protein: CASSGQGANQPQHF
CDR3 DNA: TGTGCCAGCAGCGGACAGGGGGCTAATCAGCCCCAGCATTTT

clone size: .
V gene: TRBV9
D gene: TRBD2
J gene: TRBJ2-7
CDR3 protein: CASSGAAGGIFEQYF
CDR3 DNA: TGTGCCAGCAGCGGTGCAGCGGGAGGGATTTTCGAGCAGTACTTC

clone size: .
V gene: TRBV29-1
D gene: TRBD2
J gene: TRBJ2-7
CDR3 protein: CSVEFPGLAGEPYEQYF
CDR3 DNA: TGCAGCGTTGAGTTCCCGGGACTAGCGGGAGAACCCTACGAGCAGTACTTC

clone size: .
V gene: TRBV9
D gene: .
J gene: TRBJ1-2
CDR3 protein: CASSVGSANYGYTF
CDR3 DNA: TGTGCCAGCAGCGTAGGGTCTGCTAACTATGGCTACACCTTC

clone size: .
V gene: TRBV4-3
D gene: .
J gene: TRBJ2-5
CDR3 protein: CASSQGSGVEETQYF
CDR3 DNA: TGCGCCAGCAGCCAAGGCTCAGGGGTTGAAGAGACCCAGTACTTC

clone size: once
V gene: TRBV5-6
D gene: TRBD2
J gene: TRBJ2-1
CDR3 protein: CASSGDTTSFSYNEQFF
CDR3 DNA: TGTGCCAGCAGCGGAGACACGACTAGCTTCTCCTACAATGAGCAGTTCTTC

clone size: .
V gene: TRBV9
D gene: TRBD2
J gene: TRBJ2-1
CDR3 protein: CASSVGEREMILEQFF
CDR3 DNA: TGTGCCAGCAGCGTGGGGGAGCGGGAGATGATTCTTGAGCAGTTCTTC

clone size: .
V gene: TRBV5-8
D gene: TRBD1
J gene: TRBJ2-7
CDR3 protein: CASSLGQGTPYEQYF
CDR3 DNA: TGTGCCAGCAGCTTGGGACAGGGGACCCCCTACGAGCAGTACTTC

clone size: .
V gene: TRBV4-2
D gene: TRBD1
J gene: TRBJ1-1
CDR3 protein: CASSHPTGTGSEAFF
CDR3 DNA: TGTGCCAGCAGCCATCCCACAGGGACAGGTAGCGAAGCTTTCTTT

clone size: .
V gene: TRBV27
D gene: .
J gene: TRBJ1-5
CDR3 protein: CASSPFGRNQPQHF
CDR3 DNA: TGTGCCAGCAGTCCTTTCGGCCGAAATCAGCCCCAGCATTTT